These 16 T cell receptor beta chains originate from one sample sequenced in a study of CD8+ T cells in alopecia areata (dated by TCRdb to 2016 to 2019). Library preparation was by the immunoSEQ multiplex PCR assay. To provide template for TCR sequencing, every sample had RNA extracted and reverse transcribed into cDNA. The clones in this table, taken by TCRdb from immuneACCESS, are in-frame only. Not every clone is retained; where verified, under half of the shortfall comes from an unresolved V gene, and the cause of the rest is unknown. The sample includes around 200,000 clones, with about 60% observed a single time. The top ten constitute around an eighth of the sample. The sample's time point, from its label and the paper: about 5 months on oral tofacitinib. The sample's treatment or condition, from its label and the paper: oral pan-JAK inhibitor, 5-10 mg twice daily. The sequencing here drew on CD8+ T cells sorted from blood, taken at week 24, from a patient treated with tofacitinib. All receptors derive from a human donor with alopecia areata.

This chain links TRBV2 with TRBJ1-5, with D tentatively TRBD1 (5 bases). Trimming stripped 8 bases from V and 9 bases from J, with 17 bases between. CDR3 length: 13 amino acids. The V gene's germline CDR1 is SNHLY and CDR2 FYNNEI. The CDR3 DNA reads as TGTGCCAGCGTGGGCGACAGTACCTGGCCCCAGCATTTT. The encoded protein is CASVGDSTWPQHF.

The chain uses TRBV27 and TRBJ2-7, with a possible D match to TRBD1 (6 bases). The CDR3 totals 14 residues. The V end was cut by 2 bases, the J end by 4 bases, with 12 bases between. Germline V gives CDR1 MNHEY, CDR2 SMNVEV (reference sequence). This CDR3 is CASSLIGTKYEQYF. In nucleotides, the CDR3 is TGTGCCAGCAGTTTAATCGGGACAAAATACGAGCAGTACTTC.

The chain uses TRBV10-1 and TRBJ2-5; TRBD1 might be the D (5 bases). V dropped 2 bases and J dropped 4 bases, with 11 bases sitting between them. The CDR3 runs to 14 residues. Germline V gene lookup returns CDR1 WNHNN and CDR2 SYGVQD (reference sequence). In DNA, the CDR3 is TGCGCCAGCAGTGAGCCAGGGTTGGGAGAGACCCAGTACTTC. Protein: CASSEPGLGETQYF.

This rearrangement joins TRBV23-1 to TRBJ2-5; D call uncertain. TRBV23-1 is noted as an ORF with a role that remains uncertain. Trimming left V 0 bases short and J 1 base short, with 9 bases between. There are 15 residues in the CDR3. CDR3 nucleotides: TGCGCCAGCAGTCAATCGATGGGCAGCCAAGAGACCCAGTACTTC. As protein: CASSQSMGSQETQYF.

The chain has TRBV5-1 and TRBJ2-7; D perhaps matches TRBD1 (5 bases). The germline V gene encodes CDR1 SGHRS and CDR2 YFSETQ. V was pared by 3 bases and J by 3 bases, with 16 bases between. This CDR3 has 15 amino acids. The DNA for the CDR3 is TGCGCCAGCAGCTCCGAGACAGACGAAGACTACGAGCAGTACTTC. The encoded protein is CASSSETDEDYEQYF.

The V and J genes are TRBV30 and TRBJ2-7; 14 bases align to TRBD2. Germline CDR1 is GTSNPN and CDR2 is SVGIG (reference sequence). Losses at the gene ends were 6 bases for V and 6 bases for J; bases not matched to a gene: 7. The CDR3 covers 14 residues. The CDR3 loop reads CACPRLAGGREQYF. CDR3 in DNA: TGTGCCTGCCCCCGACTAGCGGGGGGGCGCGAGCAGTACTTC.

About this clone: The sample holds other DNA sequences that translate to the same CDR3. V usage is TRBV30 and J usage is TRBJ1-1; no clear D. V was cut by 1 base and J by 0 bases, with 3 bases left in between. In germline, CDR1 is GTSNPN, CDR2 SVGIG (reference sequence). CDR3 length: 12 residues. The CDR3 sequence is CAWSELNTEAFF. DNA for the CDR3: TGTGCCTGGAGTGAATTGAACACTGAAGCTTTCTTT.

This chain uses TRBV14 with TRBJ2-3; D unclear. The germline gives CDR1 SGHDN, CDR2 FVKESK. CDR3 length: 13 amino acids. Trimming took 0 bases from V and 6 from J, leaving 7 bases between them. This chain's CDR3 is CASSQDGLDTQYF. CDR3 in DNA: TGTGCCAGCAGCCAAGATGGTCTGGATACGCAGTATTTT.

CDR3 sequence (DNA): TGTGCCAGCAGTCCCCCGCAGGGGGACACAGATACGCAGTATTTT. Translation: CASSPPQGDTDTQYF. The rearrangement joins TRBV9 to TRBJ2-3; 7 nucleotides agree with TRBD1. CDR1 and CDR2 from the germline V gene are SGDLS and YYNGEE. V shed 5 bases and J 2 bases; nucleotides not matched to a gene: 8. The CDR3 length is 15 residues.

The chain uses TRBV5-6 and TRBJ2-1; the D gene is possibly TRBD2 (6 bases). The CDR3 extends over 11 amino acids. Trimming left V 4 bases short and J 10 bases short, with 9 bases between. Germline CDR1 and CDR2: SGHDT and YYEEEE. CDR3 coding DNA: TGTGCCAGCAGCCAGGGACTGGAGCAGTTCTTC. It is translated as CASSQGLEQFF.

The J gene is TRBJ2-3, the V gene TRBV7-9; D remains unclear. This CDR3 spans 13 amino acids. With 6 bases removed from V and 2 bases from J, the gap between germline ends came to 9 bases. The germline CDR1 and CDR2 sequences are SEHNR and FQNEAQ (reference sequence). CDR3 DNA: TGTGCCAGCAGATTCGCCGACACAGATACGCAGTATTTT. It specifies CASRFADTDTQYF.

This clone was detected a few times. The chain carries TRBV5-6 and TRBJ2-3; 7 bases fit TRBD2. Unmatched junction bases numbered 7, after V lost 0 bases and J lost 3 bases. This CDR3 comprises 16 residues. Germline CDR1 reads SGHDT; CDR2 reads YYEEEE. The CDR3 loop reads CASSLDRRGITDTQYF. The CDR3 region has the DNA TGTGCCAGCAGCTTGGACAGGCGGGGGATTACAGATACGCAGTATTTT.

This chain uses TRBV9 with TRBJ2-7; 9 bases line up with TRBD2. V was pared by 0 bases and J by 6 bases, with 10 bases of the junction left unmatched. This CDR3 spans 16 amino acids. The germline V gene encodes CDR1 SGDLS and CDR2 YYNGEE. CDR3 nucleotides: TGTGCCAGCAGCGTAGGAGGCGGGGGGGCCCTCTCCGAGCAGTACTTC. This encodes CASSVGGGGALSEQYF.

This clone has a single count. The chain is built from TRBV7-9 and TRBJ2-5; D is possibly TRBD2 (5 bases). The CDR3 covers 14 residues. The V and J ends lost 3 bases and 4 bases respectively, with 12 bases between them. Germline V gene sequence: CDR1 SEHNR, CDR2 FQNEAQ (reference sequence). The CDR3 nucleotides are TGTGCCAGCAGCTTGGAAGGGAGCGCAGAGACCCAGTACTTC. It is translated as CASSLEGSAETQYF.

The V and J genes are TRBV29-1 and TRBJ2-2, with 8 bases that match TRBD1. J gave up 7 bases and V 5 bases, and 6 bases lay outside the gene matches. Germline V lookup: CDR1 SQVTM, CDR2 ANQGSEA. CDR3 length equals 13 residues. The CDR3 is CSVQQGDGGELFF. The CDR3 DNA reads TGCAGCGTTCAACAGGGGGATGGCGGGGAGCTGTTTTTT.

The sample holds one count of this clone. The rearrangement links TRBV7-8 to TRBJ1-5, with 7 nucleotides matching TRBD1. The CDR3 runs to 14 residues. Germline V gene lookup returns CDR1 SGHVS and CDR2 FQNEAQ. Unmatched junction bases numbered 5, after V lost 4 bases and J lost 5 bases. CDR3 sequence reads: CASSSDREDQPQHF. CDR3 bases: TGTGCCAGCAGCTCAGACAGGGAAGATCAGCCCCAGCATTTT.